These 18 T cell receptor beta chains share one sample of origin, sequenced in a study of regulatory T cells in long-lasting Graves disease. Time point meaning: newly diagnosed GD, antithyroid drugs for less than 3 months. Construction of the TCR library relied on RNA isolated from PBMCs. Researchers made TCR beta libraries by using iRepertoire HTBI primers and running Arm-PCR on CDR3 regions. TCRdb redid the calling of the multiplex PCR reads with MiXCR, one entry per CDR3 protein. The repertoire consists of 400,000 to 550,000 distinct CDR3 sequences, with over 15% occurring once and the leading ten covering approximately 11%. The same data also went into a second study, on T cells in Graves' hyperthyroidism and ophthalmopathy.

This specimen consisted of peripheral blood mononuclear cells (PBMCs), obtained at new diagnosis, from a patient treated with antithyroid drugs. These receptors all come from a woman aged 25 to 39 with Graves disease.

The gene calls are TRBV4-3 and TRBJ2-3, with TRBD2 matching 14 bases. The CDR3 spans 20 residues. Losses at the gene ends were 4 bases for V and 4 bases for J; bases not matched to a gene: 16. Per germline, CDR1 LGHNA and CDR2 YSLEER. The CDR3 DNA is TGCGCCAGCAGCCTCCGCGCCGGGACTAGCGGGAGAGTGGGTGCAGATACGCAGTATTTT. It is translated as CASSLRAGTSGRVGADTQYF.

This clonotype was seen at least ten times. This rearrangement joins TRBV7-9 to TRBJ1-2, with D tentatively TRBD1 (5 bases). Germline loops: CDR1 SEHNR, CDR2 FQNEAQ (reference sequence). The CDR3 consists of 15 residues. V was trimmed by 9 bases and J by 5 bases, leaving 22 bases between them. CDR3 coding DNA: TGTGCCAGTGCTCTAAAAGACAGCCTTCTATATGGCTACACCTTC. Amino acids: CASALKDSLLYGYTF. Full variable domain (remainder filled in from reference TRBV7-9 and TRBJ1-2): DTGVSQNPRHKITKRGQNVTFRCDPISEHNRLYWYRQTLGQGPEFLTYFQNEAQLEKSRLLSDRFSAERPKGSFSTLEIQRTEQGDSAMYLCASALKDSLLYGYTFGSGTRLTVV.

This clonotype was picked up a small number of times. The chain combines TRBV25-1 with TRBJ2-5; 7 bases are shared with TRBD1. Germline CDR1 MGHDK, CDR2 SYGVNS. The V gene end was trimmed by 4 bases and the J gene end by 7 bases; junction bases not matched to a gene: 6. This CDR3 contains 13 residues. Here the CDR3 DNA reads TGTGCCAGCAGTGGACAGGGCTTTGGGACCCAGTACTTC. Translating it yields CASSGQGFGTQYF.

On this clonotype itself: A much larger clone is a single base away; this may be a read error. The chain recombines TRBV7-2 with TRBJ1-2; unclear D gene. Germline assignment: CDR1 SGHTA and CDR2 FQGNSA. The CDR3 has 15 amino acids. CDR3 nucleotide sequence: TGTGCCAGCAGCTTGTCGCCGACTGCGGGCTATGGCTGCACCTTC. Amino acid sequence: CASSLSPTAGYGCTF.

V gene TRBV7-2 combines with J gene TRBJ2-7, with TRBD2 matching 7 bases. The V and J ends lost 1 base and 1 base, in that order; junction bases with no gene match: 4. The CDR3 loop spans 15 amino acids. The germline V gene encodes CDR1 SGHTA and CDR2 FQGNSA. The CDR3 DNA is TGTGCCAGCAGCTTAGGTGGGGAGGGGTCCTACGAGCAGTACTTC. This gives the protein CASSLGGEGSYEQYF.

This clonotype was observed a few times. The genes are TRBV6-1 and TRBJ2-1; D gene unclear. Trimming removed 5 bases at V and 8 bases at J, with 19 bases between. Germline lookup yields CDR1 MNHNS and CDR2 SASEGT. The CDR3 covers 15 residues. The CDR3 loop is CASSLIASSFDEQFF. As DNA, the CDR3 is TGTGCCAGCAGTCTAATCGCGAGTTCCTTCGATGAGCAGTTCTTC.

Regarding this clonotype: A much larger clone is a single base away; this may be a read error. The rearrangement joins TRBV12-3 or TRBV12-4 to TRBJ2-3, with TRBD2 as a possible D gene (5 bases). CDR3 length equals 13 residues. V dropped 5 bases and J dropped 4 bases, with 10 bases sitting between them. As DNA, the CDR3 is TGTGCCAGCAGTGCCCCGGAGGCAGATACGCAGTATTTT. Translation gives CASSAPEADTQYF.

This clonotype was picked up many times. The chain employs TRBV12-3 or TRBV12-4 and TRBJ2-1; D might be TRBD1 or TRBD2, each matching 5 bases. V gave up 4 bases and J gave up 3 bases, with 13 bases separating them. The CDR3 loop spans 15 amino acids. CDR3 protein: CASSSPGRIYNEQFF. The CDR3 DNA reads as TGTGCCAGCAGTTCACCGGGACGAATCTACAATGAGCAGTTCTTC.

This rearrangement joins TRBV19 to TRBJ1-1, with D perhaps matching TRBD1 (5 bases). Germline assignment: CDR1 LNHDA and CDR2 SQIVND (reference sequence). Trimming left V 2 bases short and J 6 bases short, with 10 bases between. The CDR3 runs 13 residues. CDR3 sequence (DNA): TGTGCCAGTAGTATACGGAGGGGCCCTGAAGCTTTCTTT. Translated: CASSIRRGPEAFF.

The rearrangement uses TRBV2 and TRBJ2-7, with 9 nucleotides matching TRBD2. CDR1 is SNHLY and CDR2 is FYNNEI in the germline V gene. The CDR3 spans 13 residues. The junction had 3 bases not matched to a gene; V was cut back by 5 bases and J by 4 bases. The DNA of the CDR3 is TGTGCCAGCAGTCCTAGCGGGATGTACGAGCAGTACTTC. This encodes CASSPSGMYEQYF.

This clonotype was counted ten times or more. The V call is TRBV7-8, the J call TRBJ2-1; 7 positions agree with TRBD2. The ends lost 2 bases at V and 6 bases at J; junction bases unmatched: 7. The germline gives CDR1 SGHVS, CDR2 FQNEAQ. This CDR3 spans 15 amino acids. CDR3 nucleotides: TGTGCCAGCAGCTTAATCGGCGGGAGAGGCAATGAGCAGTTCTTC. This encodes CASSLIGGRGNEQFF.

This clonotype has ten or more counts. The V and J genes are TRBV5-1 and TRBJ1-1; D remains ambiguous. The CDR3 has 14 amino acids. Trimming removed 2 bases at V and 3 bases at J, with 11 bases between. The V gene's germline CDR1 is SGHRS and CDR2 YFSETQ. As DNA, the CDR3 is TGCGCCAGCAGCTTCGGCAGACCGGACACTGAAGCTTTCTTT. The encoded protein is CASSFGRPDTEAFF.

This clonotype came up a few times. The chain is built from TRBV20-1 and TRBJ2-5; D is undetermined. Germline V gene lookup returns CDR1 DFQATT and CDR2 SNEGSKA (reference sequence). This CDR3 has 12 residues. Trimming pared 3 bases from V and 5 bases from J, leaving 10 bases between. The CDR3 loop is CSASFSSETQYF. In nucleotides, the CDR3 is TGCAGTGCTAGTTTCTCCTCGGAGACCCAGTACTTC.

Only a few counts were recorded for this clonotype. V usage is TRBV20-1 and J usage is TRBJ2-2, with 9 bases aligning to TRBD2. Germline assignment: CDR1 DFQATT and CDR2 SNEGSKA (reference sequence). The CDR3 is 14 amino acids. The V and J ends lost 3 bases and 5 bases, in that order; junction bases with no gene match: 4. The CDR3 sequence: CSASASGMTGELFF. The CDR3 coding sequence is TGCAGTGCTAGCGCTAGCGGGATGACCGGGGAGCTGTTTTTT.

This clonotype appeared many times. The chain recombines TRBV28 with TRBJ1-5, with 7 bases matching TRBD1. CDR1 is MDHEN and CDR2 is SYDVKM in the germline V gene. With V trimmed by 6 bases and J by 7 bases, 6 bases remained unmatched. This CDR3 region has 13 residues. CDR3 region: CASRVQGGQPQHF. The DNA of the CDR3 is TGTGCCAGCAGAGTCCAGGGGGGACAGCCCCAGCATTTT.

This clonotype appeared many times. This chain links TRBV10-3 with TRBJ2-6; tentatively, D is TRBD1 or TRBD2 (5 bases each). Between the trimmed V and J ends, which lost 0 bases and 17 bases, there was a span of 14 bases. The germline gives CDR1 ENHRY, CDR2 SYGVKD. The CDR3 sequence is 13 residues long. CDR3 protein: CAISESTSGTMTF. CDR3 coding DNA: TGTGCCATCAGTGAGTCAACTTCCGGGACGATGACTTTC.

This clonotype was seen repeatedly, ten times or more. The genes are TRBV6-2 or TRBV6-3 and TRBJ1-2; D is undetermined. Germline CDR1 MNHEY, CDR2 SVGEGT. This CDR3 comprises 11 residues. V was clipped by 5 bases and J by 5 bases, with 6 bases between them. The CDR3 DNA sequence: TGTGCCAGCAGTGGTGAATATGGCTACACCTTC. Translation: CASSGEYGYTF.

This clonotype was detected ten times or more. The chain combines TRBV29-1 with TRBJ2-5; D may be TRBD1 (6 bases). The germline V and J ends were trimmed by 6 bases and 4 bases, with 18 bases remaining between them. The CDR3 is made up of 14 amino acids. Per the germline V gene, CDR1 is SQVTM and CDR2 is ANQGSEA. The CDR3: CSVLTPGQTETQYF. As DNA, the CDR3 is TGCAGCGTCCTGACTCCGGGACAAACAGAGACCCAGTACTTC.